This T cell receptor (beta chain) is drawn from a study of identical twins. Among all donors, each was a healthy Caucasian. The CDR3 runs 13 residues. Trimming cost V 3 bases and J 7 bases, with 9 bases left between them. The germline V gene encodes CDR1 KGHSH and CDR2 LQKENI. This clonotype was counted at least ten times. TCRdb analysed the 5' RACE reads with MiXCR anew, one entry per CDR3 protein. The data hold around 480,000 distinct CDR3 sequences, with roughly 13% observed a single time. The same sample was also studied in work on yellow fever vaccine responses in identical twins.

The TCR was taken from a woman aged 18-30 years in good health. Material: CD4+ T cells sorted from blood. The chain links TRBV18 to TRBJ2-2; no firm D call. The CDR3 sequence is CASSPTRDGELFF. DNA for the CDR3: TGTGCCAGCTCACCGACGAGAGACGGGGAGCTGTTTTTT.